One sample yielded the 9 T cell receptor beta chains listed below, sequenced in a study of T-cell memory formation after mild COVID-19. Each CDR3 protein is one row after TCRdb ran MiXCR on the 5' RACE reads. The sample includes 450,000 or so distinct CDR3 sequences, nearly 25% of them seen just once. The sequenced sample was PBMCs or a T cell subset sorted from them (not recorded which). The origin of the receptors is an adult woman who had mild COVID-19 (a few samples of this study predate the infection). Cell type and time point are not known.

The V call is TRBV5-1, the J call TRBJ2-7; D gene uncertain. V dropped 0 bases and J dropped 6 bases, with 10 bases sitting between them. CDR3 size: 13 residues. In germline, CDR1 is SGHRS, CDR2 YFSETQ. CDR3 DNA: TGCGCCAGCAGCTTGGAACAGAAGGGCGAGCAGTACTTC. Residues: CASSLEQKGEQYF.

V gene TRBV5-5 combines with J gene TRBJ1-5, with 7 bases identical to TRBD1. CDR1 and CDR2 from the germline V gene are SGHKS and YYEKEE (reference sequence). V was clipped by 2 bases and J by 6 bases; unmatched bases: 8. The CDR3 extends over 15 amino acids. CDR3 nucleotides: TGTGCCAGCAGCTTACAGGGGATGACGAGTCAGCCCCAGCATTTT. Translating it yields CASSLQGMTSQPQHF.

A word on this clonotype: A much larger clone differs from this one at a single base, so this may be a read error. J is TRBJ2-1 and V is TRBV15, with 10 bases that match TRBD1. V was clipped by 5 bases and J by 3 bases; unmatched bases: 4. Germline assignment: CDR1 LNHNV and CDR2 YYDKDF (reference sequence). This CDR3 contains 15 residues. In DNA form, the CDR3 reads TGTGCCACCAGCCCCCGGGACAGGGGCTACAATGAGCAGTTCTTC. Protein sequence: CATSPRDRGYNEQFF.

V and J are TRBV4-3 and TRBJ1-2; D not resolved. Germline CDR1 reads LGHNA; CDR2 reads YSLEER. With 0 bases removed from V and 4 bases from J, the gap between germline ends came to 12 bases. The CDR3 consists of 15 residues. CDR3 sequence: CASSQDRGVRYGYTF. DNA of the CDR3: TGCGCCAGCAGCCAAGATCGCGGGGTCCGCTATGGCTACACCTTC.

This clonotype was observed a few times. The chain combines TRBV2 with TRBJ2-2, with 13 bases aligning to TRBD2. Losses at the gene ends were 7 bases for V and 7 bases for J; bases not matched to a gene: 18. CDR3 length equals 19 residues. CDR1 is SNHLY and CDR2 is FYNNEI in the germline V gene. CDR3 amino acids: CASTTSEPTSGRAFGELFF. The CDR3 DNA sequence: TGTGCCAGCACCACGTCCGAACCCACTAGCGGGAGGGCCTTCGGGGAGCTGTTTTTT.

The chain recombines TRBV4-2 with TRBJ1-2, with a weak D call TRBD1 (6 bases). This CDR3 is built from 14 residues. Trimming took 1 base from V and 7 from J, leaving 13 bases between them. Germline values: CDR1 LGHNA, CDR2 YNFKEQ. Written as DNA, the CDR3 is TGTGCCAGCAGCCAAGTAGGGGGGGTTGGTGGCTACACCTTC. This translates into CASSQVGGVGGYTF.

This clonotype was counted a few times. The rearrangement joins TRBV7-3 to TRBJ2-1; 8 nucleotides agree with TRBD2. The CDR3 is made up of 13 amino acids. The germline V gene has CDR1 SGHTA and CDR2 FQGTGA. V gave up 6 bases and J gave up 6 bases; unmatched junction bases: 4. The CDR3 loop is CASRNLAGNEQFF. CDR3 nucleotide sequence: TGTGCCAGCAGAAATCTAGCGGGCAATGAGCAGTTCTTC.

V is TRBV20-1 and J is TRBJ1-5, with D uncertain. Trimming left V 6 bases short and J 3 bases short, with 18 bases between. In germline, CDR1 is DFQATT, CDR2 SNEGSKA (reference sequence). The CDR3 is 15 residues long. The CDR3 nucleotides are TGCAGTGCCCAACCCTACCCAAGCCCCAATCAGCCCCAGCATTTT. Protein: CSAQPYPSPNQPQHF.

This chain connects TRBV12-3 or TRBV12-4 to TRBJ1-2; a weak D match, TRBD1 (5 bases). CDR3 length equals 15 residues. V lost 2 bases to trimming and J lost 1 base, with 11 bases between them. DNA for the CDR3: TGTGCCAGCAGTTTACTGGGGCAGCGTAACTATGGCTACACCTTC. This sequence encodes CASSLLGQRNYGYTF.